This passage covers 16 T cell receptor beta chains from one sample sequenced in a study of T cells in Graves' hyperthyroidism and ophthalmopathy. What was amplified from RNA transcripts were TCR beta CDR3 regions. First-round RT-PCR with HTBI primers amplified the TCR CDR3 region. TCRdb reprocessed the multiplex PCR reads with MiXCR, giving one entry per CDR3 protein. This table has approximately 720,000 distinct CDR3 sequences, around 20% appearing once. Sequenced: blood. Every receptor here comes from a woman between 50 and 59 years old with Graves' hyperthyroidism that later progressed to Graves' ophthalmopathy.

This clonotype was detected only a few times. The chain joins TRBV5-1 to TRBJ1-1; no reliable D call. V lost 1 base, J lost 7 bases, and 8 bases lay in between. This CDR3 region has 12 residues. CDR1 and CDR2 (germline): SGHRS, YFSETQ. The CDR3 DNA is TGCGCCAGCAGCTTGAACAAGGATGAAGCTTTCTTT. Amino acid sequence: CASSLNKDEAFF.

This rearrangement joins TRBV5-1 to TRBJ2-2; 7 positions match TRBD1. The V gene end was trimmed by 4 bases and the J gene end by 2 bases; junction bases not matched to a gene: 8. Germline lookup yields CDR1 SGHRS and CDR2 YFSETQ. The CDR3 has 16 amino acids. Here the CDR3 reads CASSTGTVFNTGELFF. CDR3 sequence (DNA): TGCGCCAGCAGCACCGGGACAGTCTTTAACACCGGGGAGCTGTTTTTT.

The chain employs TRBV14 and TRBJ1-4; a possible D gene is TRBD1 (6 bases). CDR3 length: 15 residues. V was trimmed by 1 base and J by 5 bases, leaving 11 bases between them. Germline CDR1 reads SGHDN; CDR2 reads FVKESK. The CDR3 sequence is CASSQVDRRNEKLFF. The CDR3 DNA reads as TGTGCCAGCAGCCAAGTAGACAGGAGGAATGAAAAACTGTTTTTT.

This chain uses TRBV7-9 with TRBJ2-2; D unresolved. The CDR3 has 14 residues. Trimming stripped 0 bases from V and 3 bases from J, with 5 bases between. Germline CDR1 is SEHNR and CDR2 is FQNEAQ (reference sequence). CDR3 in amino acids: CASSLAVDTGELFF. The CDR3 region has the DNA TGTGCCAGCAGCTTAGCCGTGGACACCGGGGAGCTGTTTTTT.

This clonotype occurred a few times. The chain links TRBV6-1 to TRBJ2-5; 7 positions match TRBD1. J lost 3 bases, V lost 8 bases, and 3 bases had no gene match. The CDR3 totals 12 residues. Germline CDR1 reads MNHNS; CDR2 reads SASEGT. CDR3 residues: CASEGGEETQYF. CDR3 coding DNA: TGTGCCAGCGAAGGGGGCGAAGAGACCCAGTACTTC.

Ten or more counts support this clonotype. J is TRBJ2-3 and V is TRBV12-3 or TRBV12-4, with 12 bases identical to TRBD1. CDR3 length equals 17 residues. V was clipped by 5 bases and J by 5 bases; unmatched bases: 11. CDR3 protein: CASSPIQGTGGRDTQYF. Written as DNA, the CDR3 is TGTGCCAGCAGTCCTATCCAAGGGACAGGGGGCAGAGATACGCAGTATTTT.

Only a few counts were recorded for this clonotype. CDR3 protein: CASSQESLTEAFF. DNA of the CDR3: TGTGCCAGCAGCCAGGAGAGTCTCACTGAAGCTTTCTTT. The chain joins TRBV3-1 to TRBJ1-1; D call uncertain. V lost 3 bases, J lost 4 bases, and 9 bases lay in between. The CDR3 covers 13 residues. Germline V gene lookup returns CDR1 LGHDT and CDR2 YNNKEL (reference sequence).

This clonotype was counted many times. The chain links TRBV15 to TRBJ2-2, with no clear D. The CDR3 is 14 amino acids. Germline V gene data show CDR1 as LNHNV and CDR2 as YYDKDF (reference sequence). The V gene lost 0 bases and the J gene lost 4 bases, with 6 bases spanning the gap. The CDR3 DNA sequence: TGTGCCACCAGCAGAGACCCGACCACCGGGGAGCTGTTTTTT. The encoded protein is CATSRDPTTGELFF.

Many counts were recorded for this clonotype. This chain connects TRBV3-1 to TRBJ1-1; D not certain. The length of the CDR3 is 14 residues. V lost 0 bases to trimming and J lost 6 bases, with 11 bases between them. Germline-derived CDR1 and CDR2 are LGHDT and YNNKEL (reference sequence). DNA of the CDR3: TGTGCCAGCAGCCAAGAAACCAGTCTCCCTGAAGCTTTCTTT. This sequence encodes CASSQETSLPEAFF.

This clonotype was recorded a few times. This chain joins TRBV19 and TRBJ1-5; perhaps TRBD1 as D (5 bases). The V gene's germline CDR1 is LNHDA and CDR2 SQIVND (reference sequence). The V end was cut by 3 bases, the J end by 6 bases, with 12 bases between. This CDR3 has 14 residues. The CDR3 DNA follows: TGTGCCAGTAGTATGGGGCGGGATAGTCAGCCCCAGCATTTT. It yields the protein CASSMGRDSQPQHF.

This clonotype was picked up many times. The gene calls are TRBV11-2 and TRBJ2-2; possibly TRBD1 for D (5 bases). The CDR3 is made up of 15 amino acids. Trimming stripped 2 bases from V and 4 bases from J, with 11 bases between. The V gene's germline CDR1 is SGHAT and CDR2 FQNNGV. CDR3 bases: TGTGCCAGCAGCTTATCAGGGTCGCTCACCGGGGAGCTGTTTTTT. Translating it yields CASSLSGSLTGELFF. Complete variable domain (other parts from reference TRBV11-2 and TRBJ2-2): EAGVAQSPRYKIIEKRQSVAFWCNPISGHATLYWYQQILGQGPKLLIQFQNNGVVDDSQLPKDRFSAERLKGVDSTLKIQPAKLEDSAVYLCASSLSGSLTGELFFGEGSRLTVL.

With respect to this clonotype: One junction end disagrees with the germline gene, perhaps due to a read error. The chain recombines TRBV27 with TRBJ1-5; D is unresolved. The germline CDR1 and CDR2 sequences are MNHEY and SMNVEV (reference sequence). The CDR3 spans 14 residues. CDR3 region: CASSLSYGNQPQHF. The DNA of the CDR3 is TGTGCCAGCAGTCTATCTTATGGCAATCAGCCCCAGCATTTT.

This clonotype was detected many times. CDR3 region: CASSLDLGRLRSGNTIYF. The CDR3 DNA is TGTGCCAGCAGCTTAGATCTGGGCCGCTTACGCTCTGGAAACACCATATATTTT. The rearrangement joins TRBV11-2 to TRBJ1-3, with no clear D. CDR1 is SGHAT and CDR2 is FQNNGV in the germline V gene. The CDR3 runs to 18 residues. The germline V and J ends were trimmed by 0 bases and 0 bases, with 15 bases remaining between them.

This clonotype was seen at least ten times. This may stem from a read error, because a much larger clone lies one nucleotide away. The chain joins TRBV3-1 to TRBJ2-7; D unclear. The CDR3 contains 11 residues. Per germline, CDR1 LGHDT and CDR2 YNNKEL (reference sequence). V was clipped by 2 bases and J by 3 bases, with 2 bases between them. CDR3 sequence reads: CASSQNYEQYF. The CDR3 DNA sequence: TGTGCCAGCAGCCAAAACTACGAGCAGTACTTC.

This chain uses TRBV12-3 or TRBV12-4 with TRBJ1-6; a possible D gene is TRBD1 (6 bases). CDR3 length: 15 amino acids. Trimming took 5 bases from V and 7 from J, leaving 15 bases between them. Written as DNA, the CDR3 is TGTGCCAGCAGTGAACAGGGTTTTGAGAATTCACCCCTCCACTTT. It codes for CASSEQGFENSPLHF.

The sample holds a few counts of this clonotype. CDR3 sequence: CSAPAGWYGYTF. The CDR3 DNA is TGCAGTGCCCCGGCGGGGTGGTATGGCTACACCTTC. The chain is built from TRBV20-1 and TRBJ1-2; D not certain. Germline assignment: CDR1 DFQATT and CDR2 SNEGSKA (reference sequence). The V end was cut by 6 bases, the J end by 5 bases, with 13 bases between. This CDR3 spans 12 amino acids.